A selection of T cell receptor beta chains follows, all from one sample in a study of cytomegalovirus exposure and HLA in healthy donors. Only in-frame clones appear in the TCRdb table, and some are missing; sequencing was by immunoSEQ multiplex PCR. The top ten hold roughly 0.5% of the sample, which has around 130,000 clones, 88% seen once. Sample: PBMCs. Receptors were obtained from a woman between 40 and 55 years old in good health and CMV-seronegative. CDR3s include the opening cysteine and the closing phenylalanine or tryptophan. Each record gives: clone size, D gene, J gene, V gene, CDR3 DNA, CDR3 protein. A D gene is named only where the DNA matches it firmly. Clone size appears in some rows only: once, few, many, or a class for an expanded clone.

few	TRBD1	TRBJ2-1	TRBV29-1	TGCAGCGTAGGCGGGACAGGGGTTCGCGGTGAGCAGTTCTTC	CSVGGTGVRGEQFF
.	TRBD1	TRBJ1-2	TRBV11-2	TGTGCCAGCAGCCGGCCCGGACAGGCGGGCAGTGGCTACACCTTC	CASSRPGQAGSGYTF
once	TRBD1	TRBJ2-1	TRBV6-5	TGTGCCAGTGGGACAGGCGAGCGGTTCTTC	CASGTGERFF
.	TRBD1	TRBJ1-1	TRBV5-1	TGCGCCAGCAGCTTCTTGGCCGGGACAGGGAGGAGGGACACTGAAGCTTTCTTT	CASSFLAGTGRRDTEAFF
.	.	TRBJ1-4	TRBV2	TGTGCCAGCAGTTCAACTCCGGGACTGGACGAAAAACTGTTTTTT	CASSSTPGLDEKLFF
.	TRBD1	TRBJ1-3	TRBV2	TGTGCCAGCAGTACCCCAAGACAGGGGAGGTCTGGAAACACCATATATTTT	CASSTPRQGRSGNTIYF
.	.	TRBJ2-7	TRBV2	TGTGCCAGCAGCAGCGAACAGGGACGGGAGCAGTACTTC	CASSSEQGREQYF
.	.	TRBJ1-1	TRBV9	TGTGCCAGCAGCGTGGGGGGAGGGGGAACTGAAGCTTTCTTT	CASSVGGGGTEAFF
.	.	TRBJ2-3	TRBV28	TGTGCCAGCAGTTTAGCGGGACAGCAATTTGAAGATACGCAGTATTTT	CASSLAGQQFEDTQYF
.	.	TRBJ2-7	TRBV28	TGTGCCAGCAGTACTGTTGGCTACGAGCAGTACTTC	CASSTVGYEQYF
.	TRBD2	TRBJ2-3	TRBV9	TGTGCCAGCAAAGTGGGTGGCGGGACTAGCGGTACAGATACGCAGTATTTT	CASKVGGGTSGTDTQYF
.	TRBD1	TRBJ1-1	TRBV6-5	TGTGCCAGCAGTTACGACGCAGGGGGCGGAGACACTGAAGCTTTCTTT	CASSYDAGGGDTEAFF
.	.	TRBJ1-6	TRBV2	TGTGCCAGCAGTGAAGCGCAGGGTGGATCACCCCTCCACTTT	CASSEAQGGSPLHF
few	.	TRBJ1-5	TRBV5-1	TGCGCCAGCAGCTTGGCCGGGGATCAGCCCCAGCATTTT	CASSLAGDQPQHF
.	.	TRBJ2-5	TRBV28	TGTGCCAGCAGTTTAAGGGGGCAAGAGACCCAGTACTTC	CASSLRGQETQYF
.	.	TRBJ1-5	TRBV6-1	TGTGCCAGCAGTGGGAACAGGTTCAATCAGCCCCAGCATTTT	CASSGNRFNQPQHF
.	.	TRBJ1-1	TRBV6-1	TGTGCCAGCAGTGAAACGCCAGGGGCCCCTGAAGCTTTCTTT	CASSETPGAPEAFF
.	.	TRBJ2-1	TRBV23-1	TGCGCCAGCAGTCAACCAGGGGAGATGGACAATGAGCAGTTCTTC	CASSQPGEMDNEQFF
.	TRBD2	TRBJ2-2	TRBV28	TGTGCCAGCAGCCAGAGACTAGCGGGAGGGCCCTGGTCCGGGGAGCTGTTTTTT	CASSQRLAGGPWSGELFF
.	TRBD1	TRBJ2-3	TRBV6-5	TGTGCCAGCAGGACGACAGGGGCTACAGATACGCAGTATTTT	CASRTTGATDTQYF
.	.	TRBJ1-2	TRBV28	TGTGCCAGCACCCCCGAGGACATTTGGTATGGCTACACCTTC	CASTPEDIWYGYTF
.	TRBD2	TRBJ2-1	TRBV5-4	TGTGCCAGCAGCTTGGCCGGTAGCGGGAGGGCCGGTGAGCAGTTCTTC	CASSLAGSGRAGEQFF
.	TRBD2	TRBJ2-7	TRBV18	TGTGCCAGCTCACCAACTAGCGGGAGCGACGAGCAGTACTTC	CASSPTSGSDEQYF
once	TRBD1	TRBJ2-7	TRBV5-1	TGCGCCAGCAGCTTGGGGTGGACAGGCTCCGGAAGCGGCTACGAGCAGTACTTC	CASSLGWTGSGSGYEQYF
.	.	TRBJ2-2	TRBV4-1	TGCGCCAGCAGCCAATCCGACACCGGGGAGCTGTTTTTT	CASSQSDTGELFF
.	TRBD2	TRBJ2-3	TRBV5-1	TGCGCCAGCAACCCCATCGGGGGGGCTGGCACAGATACGCAGTATTTT	CASNPIGGAGTDTQYF
.	.	TRBJ2-3	TRBV19	TGTGCCAGTAGTATCAAGGTGGAGGGTACGCAGTATTTT	CASSIKVEGTQYF
.	TRBD2	TRBJ2-1	TRBV28	TGTGCCAGCAGCCCCGCTAGCGGGCCAAAGCGAGGTCAGTTCTTC	CASSPASGPKRGQFF
.	.	TRBJ2-7	TRBV6-5	TGTGCCAGCACCCTCGGAGGTGGGCGCGAGCAGTACTTC	CASTLGGGREQYF
few	TRBD1	TRBJ1-4	TRBV7-9	TGTGCCAGCAGCACACTACAGGGGCCCGATGAAAAACTGTTTTTT	CASSTLQGPDEKLFF
.	.	TRBJ2-3	TRBV27	TGTGCCAGCAGTTTTGGGGCAGGGCTCGGAGATACGCAGTATTTT	CASSFGAGLGDTQYF
.	TRBD2	TRBJ2-3	TRBV7-3	TGTGCCAGCAGCACGGGACTAGCGGGAGGCACAGATACGCAGTATTTT	CASSTGLAGGTDTQYF
.	.	TRBJ2-5	TRBV5-4	TGTGCCAGCAGCTCGCGGATGGCTTTCGGGGAGACCCAGTACTTC	CASSSRMAFGETQYF
.	TRBD2	TRBJ2-7	TRBV28	TGTGCCAGCGGTAGCGGGTGGAGCTCCTACGAGCAGTACTTC	CASGSGWSSYEQYF
.	.	TRBJ2-7	TRBV5-8	TGTGCCAGCAGCATTTCTATTGGCAGGTGGGCCAGCTCCTACGAGCAGTACTTC	CASSISIGRWASSYEQYF
.	TRBD2	TRBJ2-1	TRBV9	TGTGCCAGCAGCGTAGTTGGGACTAGCGGGTACAATGAGCAGTTCTTC	CASSVVGTSGYNEQFF
.	.	TRBJ2-3	TRBV19	TGTGCCAGTAGTATTGCCCCCAGCGCGGTCACAGATACGCAGTATTTT	CASSIAPSAVTDTQYF
.	.	TRBJ1-5	TRBV19	TGTGCCAGTATTCCGATGTGGGGGGAAAGCAATCAGCCCCAGCATTTT	CASIPMWGESNQPQHF
.	.	TRBJ1-4	TRBV5-1	TGCGCCAGCAGCTTAGGAGCAACTAATGAAAAACTGTTTTTT	CASSLGATNEKLFF
few	TRBD2	TRBJ2-7	TRBV5-1	TGCGCCAGCAGCTTAACTAGCGGAGTCCCAGAGCAGTACTTC	CASSLTSGVPEQYF
.	TRBD1	TRBJ2-7	TRBV10-2	TGCGCCAGCAGTTGGGGGGACAGGGTTGACGAGCAGTACTTC	CASSWGDRVDEQYF
.	TRBD2	TRBJ2-1	TRBV6-8	TGTGCCAGCAGGAACGTGTTAGCGGGATCGAGTTACAATGAGCAGTTCTTC	CASRNVLAGSSYNEQFF
.	TRBD1	TRBJ1-5	TRBV7-9	TGTTCCAGCAGCTTCGGGACAGGGGAGCAGCCCCAGCATTTT	CSSSFGTGEQPQHF
.	TRBD1	TRBJ2-3	TRBV7-2	TGTGCCAGCCTTCGGGCAGGGGGCGCAGATACGCAGTATTTT	CASLRAGGADTQYF
.	TRBD2	TRBJ2-5	TRBV10-3	TGTGCCATCAGCATAGAGGGACTAGGAGAGACCCAGTACTTC	CAISIEGLGETQYF
.	TRBD2	TRBJ2-1	TRBV6-1	TGTGCCAGCAGTGCGGGAGAGGCTAGCGGGAGGGCCTACAATGAGCAGTTCTTC	CASSAGEASGRAYNEQFF
once	.	TRBJ2-7	TRBV18	TGTGCCAGCTCACCTCCAGGGGAAGAAGAGCAGTACTTC	CASSPPGEEEQYF
.	TRBD1	TRBJ2-7	TRBV27	TGTGCCAGCAGACAGGGGGTCTCCTACGAGCAGTACTTC	CASRQGVSYEQYF
few	TRBD1	TRBJ1-1	TRBV5-4	TGTGCCAGCAGGACGGACAGGGGGAGCACTGAAGCTTTCTTT	CASRTDRGSTEAFF
.	TRBD1	TRBJ1-1	TRBV7-9	TGTTCCAGCAGCCGCCAGGCCCCGGGACAGAGGGTCAGGGCTTTCTTT	CSSSRQAPGQRVRAFF
.	TRBD1	TRBJ2-2	TRBV5-4	TGTGCCAGCAGCCTAGAAACAGGGGGCAAGGACACCGGGGAGCTGTTTTTT	CASSLETGGKDTGELFF
.	.	TRBJ2-7	TRBV28	TGTGCCAGCGGAGGGGACCTCACCTACGAGCAGTACTTC	CASGGDLTYEQYF
few	.	TRBJ1-1	TRBV4-2	TGTGCCAGCAGCCAAGGGAAGGGGTTCCCGAACACTGAAGCTTTCTTT	CASSQGKGFPNTEAFF
few	TRBD1	TRBJ1-5	TRBV28	TGTGCCAGCAGTATTGGTGGCAGGGGGAACAATCAGCCCCAGCATTTT	CASSIGGRGNNQPQHF
once	TRBD2	TRBJ2-5	TRBV5-4	TGTGCCAGCAGCTCGGGACTAGCGGTTCAAGAGACCCAGTACTTC	CASSSGLAVQETQYF
.	.	TRBJ2-3	TRBV7-9	TGTTCCAGCAGCTTTTTCAGGGCGGCCCAAGATACGCAGTATTTT	CSSSFFRAAQDTQYF
.	.	TRBJ1-4	TRBV4-3	TGCGCCAGCAGCCAAGATCTGGTATCGGGATTAACTAATGAAAAACTGTTTTTT	CASSQDLVSGLTNEKLFF
.	TRBD2	TRBJ2-7	TRBV7-9	TGTTCCAGCAGCTCGACTAGCGGCGAGCAGTACTTC	CSSSSTSGEQYF